What follows is one T cell receptor beta chain and its context. The target antigen is unknown. Expressed TCRB transcripts got sequenced, as all isolated RNA was reverse transcribed. Some clones are missing from TCRdb's copy, which holds only in-frame ones; the method was immunoSEQ multiplex PCR. The sample records hundreds of thousands of clones, roughly 11% being singletons. This sample was included in a study of beta chain features in type 1 diabetes. Study results and caveats: Shortening of TCRB CDR3s, moderate but significant, appeared in all four CD4+ subsets of Type 1 diabetes patients. More deletions and fewer insertions at VDJ junctions were found in patients with type 1 diabetes.

Unmatched junction bases numbered 4, after V lost 8 bases and J lost 7 bases. The germline gives CDR1 MDHEN, CDR2 SYDVKM. This CDR3 contains 13 residues. The J gene is TRBJ2-1, the V gene TRBV28; 11 bases align to TRBD1. The sequenced sample consisted of naive CD4+ T cells from blood. This TCR was sampled from a man aged 25-45 years with type 1 diabetes. CDR3 bases: TGTGCCAGCTCCCGGGACAGGGGGAATGAGCAGTTCTTC. Translation gives CASSRDRGNEQFF.